Shown below are 32 T cell receptor beta chains from a single sample sequenced in a study of T cells in Graves' hyperthyroidism and ophthalmopathy (dated by TCRdb to between 2018 and 2021). Library creation used multiplex PCR. Sequencing used an Illumina HiSeq 2000. TCR beta CDR3 regions were amplified from RNA transcripts. The first round of RT-PCR for the TCR CDR3 was performed with the HTBI primer set and the Qiagen OneStep RT-PCR kit. TCRdb's own reprocessing of the public reads used fastp at Q25 and MiXCR and kept productive beta chains. All rows with the same CDR3 protein become a single entry with the most common DNA and genes. The sample includes fewer than 750,000 distinct CDR3 sequences, with roughly 14% observed a single time. Roughly 4.5% of the sample comes from the top ten. Sequencing used blood. These receptors were taken from a woman aged 40 to 50 with Graves' ophthalmopathy.

This clonotype was picked up many times. The chain couples TRBV12-3 or TRBV12-4 to TRBJ2-7; TRBD1 matches 7 bases. This CDR3 has 13 amino acids. Germline trimming cut 5 bases from V and 4 bases from J; bases unmatched to any gene: 5. The CDR3 spells CASSPATGYEQYF. In DNA form, the CDR3 reads TGTGCCAGCAGTCCCGCGACAGGGTACGAGCAGTACTTC.

The sample holds many counts of this clonotype. The chain links TRBV30 to TRBJ1-2, with 7 bases lining up with TRBD1. Germline V CDR1 and CDR2: GTSNPN, SVGIG (reference sequence). CDR3 length equals 11 residues. V lost 5 bases, J lost 6 bases, and 3 bases stayed unmatched. CDR3 nucleotide sequence: TGTGCCTGGGACAGGGCCGATGGCTACACCTTC. This codes for CAWDRADGYTF.

V usage is TRBV6-2 or TRBV6-3 and J usage is TRBJ2-3; the match to TRBD2 covers 9 bases. Germline lookup yields CDR1 MNHEY and CDR2 SVGEGT. Unmatched junction bases numbered 15, after V lost 10 bases and J lost 4 bases. The CDR3 spans 16 residues. CDR3: CATVAGAGIGADTQYF. DNA for the CDR3: TGTGCCACGGTAGCGGGAGCCGGAATTGGCGCAGATACGCAGTATTTT.

This clonotype turned up a few times. The chain recombines TRBV7-2 with TRBJ2-7; no clear D. V lost 3 bases and J lost 4, with 10 bases in between. CDR3 length: 13 residues. Germline assignment: CDR1 SGHTA and CDR2 FQGNSA. The CDR3: CASSFDPFYEQYF. The CDR3 bases are TGTGCCAGCAGCTTTGACCCCTTTTACGAGCAGTACTTC.

This clonotype appeared many times. The chain is built from TRBV19 and TRBJ2-6, with 8 bases matching TRBD1. There are 17 residues in the CDR3. The germline V gene encodes CDR1 LNHDA and CDR2 SQIVND (reference sequence). V was pared by 3 bases and J by 2 bases, with 6 bases of the junction left unmatched. CDR3 region: CASSILLTGAGANVLTF. The CDR3 DNA reads TGTGCCAGTAGTATCCTCCTGACAGGGGCTGGGGCCAACGTCCTGACTTTC.

This clonotype was seen ten or more times. V usage is TRBV6-2 or TRBV6-3 and J usage is TRBJ2-7, with 12 nucleotides matching TRBD2. The CDR3 has 16 residues. Germline loops: CDR1 MNHEY, CDR2 SVGEGT. After removal of 6 bases from V and 2 bases from J, the junction contained 8 bases not matched to a gene. CDR3 amino acids: CASRSSGRAIPYEQYF. The CDR3 DNA sequence: TGTGCCAGCAGATCTAGCGGGAGGGCCATCCCCTACGAGCAGTACTTC.

This clonotype was detected many times. A much larger clone differs from this one at a single base, so this may be a read error. The chain uses TRBV6-1 and TRBJ1-1, with D possibly matching TRBD1 (6 bases). V was pared by 5 bases and J by 6 bases, with 19 bases between. The germline gives CDR1 MNHNS, CDR2 SASEGT. This CDR3 comprises 15 residues. This chain's CDR3 is CASSKRGRVEAEAFF. CDR3 in DNA: TGTGCCAGCAGTAAGAGGGGGAGAGTGGAAGCTGAAGCTTTCTTT.

This clonotype was seen repeatedly, ten times or more. The chain has TRBV20-1 and TRBJ2-2; possibly TRBD2 for D (5 bases). Per germline, CDR1 DFQATT and CDR2 SNEGSKA (reference sequence). V lost 3 bases, J lost 5 bases, and 13 bases lay in between. The CDR3 is 14 amino acids. CDR3 nucleotide sequence: TGCAGTGCTAGCAGTAGAGGGCAAACCGGGGAGCTGTTTTTT. It translates to CSASSRGQTGELFF.

This clonotype was counted ten times or more. V usage is TRBV20-1 and J usage is TRBJ2-7; D is uncertain. V was cut by 0 bases and J by 0 bases, with 6 bases left in between. This CDR3 has 13 residues. Germline CDR1 reads DFQATT; CDR2 reads SNEGSKA (reference sequence). The CDR3 nucleotides read TGCAGTGCTAGAGAGGCGGCCTCCTACGAGCAGTACTTC. This sequence encodes CSAREAASYEQYF.

This clonotype was counted ten times or more. The J gene is TRBJ1-1, the V gene TRBV28; D is possibly TRBD1 (6 bases). The germline gives CDR1 MDHEN, CDR2 SYDVKM. This CDR3 spans 15 amino acids. Between the trimmed V and J ends, which lost 4 bases and 0 bases, there was a span of 12 bases. CDR3 amino acids: CASSSRDNMNTEAFF. The CDR3 nucleotides are TGTGCCAGCAGTTCTCGGGACAACATGAACACTGAAGCTTTCTTT.

As for this clonotype: Germline and junction disagree at one end, which may indicate a read error. This CDR3 reads CSGEGENTEAFF. The CDR3 coding sequence is TGCAGCGGTGAAGGGGAGAACACTGAAGCTTTCTTT. V usage is TRBV29-1 and J usage is TRBJ1-1; TRBD1 might be the D (5 bases). CDR3 length equals 12 residues. The V gene's germline CDR1 is SQVTM and CDR2 ANQGSEA.

There are many counts of this clonotype. The rearrangement links TRBV6-5 to TRBJ2-7; D might be TRBD1 or TRBD2, each matching 5 bases. Germline V gene sequence: CDR1 MNHEY, CDR2 SVGAGI. Trimming left V 3 bases short and J 0 bases short, with 12 bases between. The CDR3 runs to 15 residues. This chain's CDR3 is CASSYHGAGSYEQYF. CDR3 DNA sequence: TGTGCCAGCAGTTATCACGGGGCAGGCTCCTACGAGCAGTACTTC.

The genes are TRBV4-1 and TRBJ1-1; D is perhaps TRBD1 (6 bases). V lost 1 base, J lost 3 bases, and 12 bases lay in between. Looked up from germline, CDR1 is MGHRA and CDR2 is YSYEKL. The CDR3 sequence is 15 residues long. The CDR3, as DNA: TGCGCCAGCAGCCAAGGTTATGCAGGGGACACTGAAGCTTTCTTT. This sequence encodes CASSQGYAGDTEAFF.

This clonotype was seen ten or more times. This chain links TRBV24-1 with TRBJ1-1; possibly TRBD1 for D (5 bases). Germline V lookup: CDR1 KGHDR, CDR2 SFDVKD. This CDR3 is 15 amino acids long. Trimming pared 3 bases from V and 1 base from J, leaving 11 bases between. The CDR3 spells CATSDARQPNTEAFF. The CDR3 coding sequence is TGTGCCACCAGTGATGCGAGACAGCCGAACACTGAAGCTTTCTTT.

This clonotype was seen repeatedly, ten times or more. The CDR3 bases are TGTGCCAGCAGGGGAGAAGCGGGGTCGATCGGGGAGCAGTACTTC. It yields the protein CASRGEAGSIGEQYF. The chain combines TRBV6-1 with TRBJ2-7; 7 positions agree with TRBD2. The V gene end was trimmed by 6 bases and the J gene end by 7 bases; junction bases not matched to a gene: 15. CDR1 and CDR2 from the germline V gene are MNHNS and SASEGT. CDR3 size: 15 residues.

This clonotype has at least ten counts. The V and J genes are TRBV6-4 and TRBJ2-7; 8 bases line up with TRBD2. CDR3 length: 15 amino acids. Germline V CDR1 and CDR2: MRHNA, SNTAGT. The trim removed 3 bases at V and 1 base at J, leaving 5 bases unmatched. CDR3 sequence reads: CASSETASGSYEQYF. The CDR3 DNA reads as TGTGCCAGCAGTGAGACGGCTAGCGGGTCCTACGAGCAGTACTTC.

This clonotype showed up many times. V is TRBV29-1 and J is TRBJ2-7, with TRBD1 as a possible D gene (5 bases). CDR1 is SQVTM and CDR2 is ANQGSEA in the germline V gene. Trimming removed 5 bases at V and 0 bases at J, with 11 bases between. The CDR3 is 13 residues long. The CDR3: CSVSAGHSYEQYF. The CDR3 nucleotides are TGCAGCGTTTCCGCAGGGCACTCCTACGAGCAGTACTTC.

The chain uses TRBV28 and TRBJ2-5; possible D gene TRBD1, 7 bases. Trimming removed 6 bases at V and 0 bases at J, with 14 bases between. The CDR3 runs to 15 residues. Germline CDR1 MDHEN, CDR2 SYDVKM. CDR3 in DNA: TGTGCCAGCAGGGAGGGGGCCCAGTACCAAGAGACCCAGTACTTC. Its protein product is CASREGAQYQETQYF.

In this sample, this clonotype turned up many times. J is TRBJ2-7 and V is TRBV7-9; D gene unclear. The germline V gene has CDR1 SEHNR and CDR2 FQNEAQ (reference sequence). The V end lost 5 bases, the J end lost 5 bases, and 10 bases lay between the germline ends. There are 12 residues in the CDR3. CDR3 region: CASSPTSDEQYF. The CDR3 DNA follows: TGTGCCAGCAGCCCGACCTCTGACGAGCAGTACTTC.

In this sample, this clonotype turned up many times. The chain joins TRBV30 to TRBJ2-7, with TRBD1 matching 8 bases. The CDR3 runs 13 residues. Germline CDR1 is GTSNPN and CDR2 is SVGIG (reference sequence). V lost 6 bases and J lost 1; bases outside the gene matches: 5. CDR3 sequence: CACRQGNSYEQYF. CDR3 sequence (DNA): TGTGCCTGTAGACAGGGGAATTCCTACGAGCAGTACTTC. The complete variable domain, with remaining parts taken from reference TRBV30 and TRBJ2-7, reads SQTIHQWPATLVQPVGSPLSLECTVEGTSNPNLYWYRQAAGRGLQLLFYSVGIGQISSEVPQNLSASRPQDRQFILSSKKLLLSDSGFYLCACRQGNSYEQYFGPGTRLTVT.

This clonotype appeared many times. The rearrangement joins TRBV2 to TRBJ2-5; 8 bases match TRBD2. The V gene end was trimmed by 8 bases and the J gene end by 0 bases; junction bases not matched to a gene: 2. The CDR3 sequence is 13 residues long. From germline, CDR1 is SNHLY and CDR2 FYNNEI. The DNA of the CDR3 is TGTGCCAGCGAGCGGGGGAACCAAGAGACCCAGTACTTC. Amino acids: CASERGNQETQYF.

This clonotype has at least ten counts. The chain joins TRBV4-1 to TRBJ1-2; no definite D call. Germline-derived CDR1 and CDR2 are MGHRA and YSYEKL. Between the trimmed V and J ends, which lost 4 bases and 8 bases, there was a span of 20 bases. The CDR3 has 15 residues. CDR3 in amino acids: CASSPAGSLREGYTF. The CDR3 nucleotides are TGCGCCAGCAGCCCGGCCGGGTCCTTAAGGGAGGGCTACACCTTC.

The sample holds a few counts of this clonotype. V gene TRBV2 combines with J gene TRBJ2-4; 10 bases agree with TRBD2. The CDR3 runs to 18 residues. V lost 4 bases and J lost 0; bases outside the gene matches: 9. CDR1 and CDR2 from the germline V gene are SNHLY and FYNNEI. CDR3 coding DNA: TGTGCCAGCAGTGGTAGGACTAGCGGATCCTTAGCCAAAAACATTCAGTACTTC. The encoded protein is CASSGRTSGSLAKNIQYF.

This clonotype was recorded many times. The chain recombines TRBV6-1 with TRBJ1-1; 8 bases agree with TRBD1. In germline, CDR1 is MNHNS, CDR2 SASEGT. Unmatched junction bases numbered 10, after V lost 2 bases and J lost 11 bases. This CDR3 is 14 amino acids long. DNA of the CDR3: TGTGCCAGCAGTGAACGAGGACAGGGCCCCTCGGCTTTCTTT. This sequence encodes CASSERGQGPSAFF.

The CDR3, as DNA: TGTGCCAGCCTACCCAGCGGGAGGGCCGGGGAGCTGTTTTTT. It translates to CASLPSGRAGELFF. The genes are TRBV13 and TRBJ2-2; TRBD2 matches at 10 bases. Trimming at V came to 8 bases and at J to 6 bases, leaving 6 bases not matched to a gene. The CDR3 extends over 14 amino acids. CDR1 PRHDT and CDR2 FYEKMQ come from the germline V gene (reference sequence).

This clonotype came up many times. The V call is TRBV20-1, the J call TRBJ2-7; D gene unclear. Trimming removed 3 bases at V and 0 bases at J, with 15 bases between. Looked up from germline, CDR1 is DFQATT and CDR2 is SNEGSKA (reference sequence). The CDR3 length is 15 residues. The CDR3 bases are TGCAGTGCTAGCCCCTACGGGTCCAGCTCCTACGAGCAGTACTTC. It yields the protein CSASPYGSSSYEQYF.

This clonotype was picked up many times. The rearrangement uses TRBV28 and TRBJ1-3; no clear D gene. V shed 6 bases and J shed 4 bases, with 16 bases lying between them. The germline CDR1 and CDR2 sequences are MDHEN and SYDVKM. This CDR3 spans 15 amino acids. In DNA, the CDR3 is TGTGCCAGCAGATTAAATCTGGGATCGGGAAACACCATATATTTT. The encoded protein is CASRLNLGSGNTIYF.

At least ten counts were recorded for this clonotype. The CDR3 region has the DNA TGTGCCAGCAGTGAATCTATAAACTACGAGCAGTACTTC. Translation gives CASSESINYEQYF. J is TRBJ2-7 and V is TRBV6-1; the D is unclear. Trimming left V 2 bases short and J 3 bases short, with 8 bases between. The CDR3 is 13 amino acids. Germline CDR1 MNHNS, CDR2 SASEGT.

This rearrangement joins TRBV7-2 to TRBJ1-6; a weak D match, TRBD1 (5 bases). CDR1 and CDR2 from the germline V gene are SGHTA and FQGNSA. The CDR3 consists of 16 residues. Between the trimmed V and J ends, which lost 6 bases and 9 bases, there was a span of 21 bases. The CDR3 bases are TGTGCCAGCAGTATTGGGGACCCGAGAATCGGTTCACCCCTCCACTTT. It translates to CASSIGDPRIGSPLHF.

This rearrangement joins TRBV20-1 to TRBJ1-1, with TRBD1 identical over 10 bases. The CDR3 spans 14 residues. CDR1 is DFQATT and CDR2 is SNEGSKA in the germline V gene (reference sequence). Germline trimming cut 6 bases from V and 4 bases from J; bases unmatched to any gene: 8. The CDR3 here is CSAAGQGLVTEAFF. CDR3 DNA sequence: TGCAGTGCGGCGGGACAGGGGTTGGTCACTGAAGCTTTCTTT.

This clonotype was counted at least ten times. CDR3 in DNA: TGTGCCAGCGGCAAAGGGCAGGGTCTAAAGACCCAGTACTTC. It specifies CASGKGQGLKTQYF. The chain links TRBV27 to TRBJ2-5; D is perhaps TRBD1 (5 bases). The germline gives CDR1 MNHEY, CDR2 SMNVEV (reference sequence). V lost 8 bases and J lost 6, with 19 bases in between. The CDR3 has 14 amino acids.

This clonotype was found a few times. The gene calls are TRBV28 and TRBJ1-1, with TRBD1 as a possible D gene (6 bases). V was shortened by 5 bases and J by 0 bases, with 16 bases between the two germline ends. This CDR3 has 16 residues. CDR1 MDHEN and CDR2 SYDVKM come from the germline V gene. The DNA of the CDR3 is TGTGCCAGCAGTCCTACGGACAGCTATTTGAACACTGAAGCTTTCTTT. This encodes CASSPTDSYLNTEAFF.